This T cell receptor (beta chain) emerged from a study of T cells after yellow fever vaccination (dated by TCRdb to between 2019 and 2020). For the study in its entirety: Libraries from fractions with low cell numbers were prepared with the SMART-Seq v4 Ultra Low Input RNA kit. Blood was drawn at multiple timepoints before and after primary and secondary immunization, with bulk PBMC replicates and cell subsets isolated. Two healthy male donors made up the cohort, one aged 18 to 30 years and the other aged 30 to 39 years. To track T-cell clones before and after primary and booster YFV17D yellow fever vaccination, bulk TCR alpha and beta repertoires were sequenced longitudinally.

Trimming leaves V shorter by 0 bases and J shorter by 2 bases, with the junction holding 4 bases beyond the gene matches. Inclusive of the bounding cysteine and phenylalanine, the CDR3 is 17 residues long. Here the CDR3 DNA is all that survives: 51 bases in frame from base 1. The germline V gene (reference sequence) sets CDR1 to SEHNR and CDR2 to FQNEAQ. The treatment or condition label of this sample denotes: live attenuated yellow fever vaccine strain. A standard Ficoll-Paque protocol was used to isolate PBMCs from peripheral blood. Dynabeads CD4 and CD8 positive selection kits were used to isolate the CD4 and CD8 T-cell fractions. TriZol was used to extract RNA from bulk PBMCs, CD4 and CD8 fractions, and dextramer-positive and dextramer-negative fractions. TCR cDNA was made using 5'RACE template switching, a step that added a universal primer site and unique molecular identifiers. Priming of cDNA synthesis was performed from both the TCR alpha and TCR beta constant segments. Library amplification involved two PCR steps, and the second step added sample barcodes and sequencing adapters. Sequencing of libraries was done on Illumina HiSeq 2500 (2x100 bp) or NovaSeq (2x150 bp). Per the original workflow: Demultiplexing of reads and collapsing into UMI consensus sequences were performed with MIGEC, and V(D)J alignment was carried out with MiXCR. Clonotypes responding to the vaccine were identified with edgeR on replicate PBMC samples, with the criteria of FDR below 0.01 and a log2 fold change above 5 up to day 15. Each bulk clonotype received a CD4 or CD8 identity based on whether the sequenced CD4 or CD8 repertoire contained that clonotype at higher abundance. TCRdb reran the public reads through fastp at Q25 and MiXCR, keeping productive beta chains. CDR3 protein sequences are deduplicated, and each keeps its most common genes and DNA. The V and J calls follow TCRdb's processing rather than the paper's. This sample lists some 110,000 distinct CDR3 sequences; approximately 7% were detected once. Around 2.5% of the sample is in the top ten clones.

This clonotype was recorded a few times. Its binding antigen is unknown. No base quality values were provided; no much bigger clone lies one nucleotide off. General conclusions and limits of the study: The study included only two donors, which limits how far the findings can be generalized. Most clones expanded after primary vaccination were re-detected after the booster (around 96% of CD4 and approximately 89% of CD8), suggesting broad memory maintenance. A small share of clonotypes was detected in both CD4 and CD8 compartments, with the overlap likely arising from convergent recombination. Computational filtering was required because FACS-sorted repertoires could contain abundant contaminating clonotypes from the bulk population. Compared with the primary T-cell response, the secondary T-cell response was weaker but faster, peaking on day 5 rather than day 15.

The source material was CD4+ T cells sorted from PBMCs, sampled roughly 10 days after the first yellow fever vaccination. The chain couples TRBV7-9 to TRBJ2-6, with 7 junctional bases fitting TRBD1. This sequence was found in a man younger than 30 who received the YFV17D yellow fever vaccine. The DNA sequence follows: TGTGCCAGCAGCTTAGCCTCTACAGGGGCTGGGGCCAACGTCCTGACTTTC. This codes for CASSLASTGAGANVLTF. Here the CDR3 is joined to the reference TRBV7-9 and TRBJ2-6 genes, and the full variable domain is: DTGVSQNPRHKITKRGQNVTFRCDPISEHNRLYWYRQTLGQGPEFLTYFQNEAQLEKSRLLSDRFSAERPKGSFSTLEIQRTEQGDSAMYLCASSLASTGAGANVLTFGAGSRLTVL.